This TCR beta chain was sequenced during a study of T cell repertoires in cytomegalovirus infection. Study at large: Both a matching HLA type and CMV infection were indicated by public TCR beta signatures. General study findings and limits: HLA-C-restricted TCR beta clonotypes specific for CMV led the ex vivo response. Carriers of CMV plus the relevant HLA were identified by cumulative public TCR beta family frequency.

From the reads, TCRdb called clonotypes with MiXCR, one entry per CDR3 protein. The profile shows about 920,000 distinct CDR3 sequences, around 32% of them singletons. This clonotype has just a few counts. The antigen remains unidentified. This CDR3 spans 12 amino acids. Germline V gene data show CDR1 as MGHDK and CDR2 as SYGVNS. Trimming left V 6 bases short and J 3 bases short, with 8 bases between. The clonotype comes from a human donor in good health (CMV status not recorded). Some clones in this sample may be carry-over from other donors' samples. The chain combines TRBV25-1 with TRBJ1-2; D is ambiguous. The sample here was cultured CD8+ T cells from PBMCs, taken from culture after CMV antigen stimulation. CDR3 amino acids: CASRGFDYGYTF. The CDR3 DNA follows: TGTGCCAGCAGAGGGTTTGACTATGGCTACACCTTC.